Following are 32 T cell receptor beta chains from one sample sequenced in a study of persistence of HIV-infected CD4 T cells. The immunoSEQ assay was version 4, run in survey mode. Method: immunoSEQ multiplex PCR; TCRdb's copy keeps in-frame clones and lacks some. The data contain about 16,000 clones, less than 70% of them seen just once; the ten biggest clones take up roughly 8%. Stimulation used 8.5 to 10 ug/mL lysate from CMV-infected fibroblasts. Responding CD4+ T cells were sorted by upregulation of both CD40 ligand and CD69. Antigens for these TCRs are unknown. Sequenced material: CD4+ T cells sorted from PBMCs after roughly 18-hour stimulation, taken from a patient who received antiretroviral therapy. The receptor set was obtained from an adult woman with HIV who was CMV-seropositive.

CDR3 coding DNA: TGTGCCAGCAGCCCAACAGGGGGCGGATACGGGTCCACCTTC. Its translation is CASSPTGGGYGSTF. V gene TRBV5-4 combines with J gene TRBJ1-2, with TRBD1 matching 9 bases. CDR1 is SGHNT, CDR2 YYREEE, per germline (reference sequence). Trimming at V came to 4 bases and at J to 13 bases, leaving 14 bases not matched to a gene. The CDR3 is 14 residues long.

The CDR3 here is CASTESRFHSGANVLTF. CDR3 nucleotides: TGTGCCAGCACCGAGAGCAGGTTCCACTCTGGGGCCAACGTCCTGACTTTC. The chain couples TRBV2 to TRBJ2-6, with D uncertain. The CDR3 contains 17 residues. V shed 7 bases and J shed 0 bases, with 16 bases lying between them. Germline CDR1 and CDR2: SNHLY and FYNNEI. The complete variable domain, with remaining parts taken from reference TRBV2 and TRBJ2-6, reads EPEVTQTPSHQVTQMGQEVILRCVPISNHLYFYWYRQILGQKVEFLVSFYNNEISEKSEIFDDQFSVERPDGSNFTLKIRSTKLEDSAMYFCASTESRFHSGANVLTFGAGSRLTVL.

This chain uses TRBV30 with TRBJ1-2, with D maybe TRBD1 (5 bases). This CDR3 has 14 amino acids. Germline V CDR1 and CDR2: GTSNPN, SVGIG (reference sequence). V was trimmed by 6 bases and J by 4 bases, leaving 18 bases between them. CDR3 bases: TGTGCCTGCCCCGGGGATCTGGGGGTCTATGGCTACACCTTC. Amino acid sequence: CACPGDLGVYGYTF.

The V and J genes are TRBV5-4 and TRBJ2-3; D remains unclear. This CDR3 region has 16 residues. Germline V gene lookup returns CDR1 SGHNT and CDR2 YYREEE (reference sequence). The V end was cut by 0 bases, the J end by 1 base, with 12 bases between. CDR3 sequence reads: CASSLGDARGTDTQYF. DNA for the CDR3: TGTGCCAGCAGCTTGGGAGACGCTAGAGGCACAGATACGCAGTATTTT.

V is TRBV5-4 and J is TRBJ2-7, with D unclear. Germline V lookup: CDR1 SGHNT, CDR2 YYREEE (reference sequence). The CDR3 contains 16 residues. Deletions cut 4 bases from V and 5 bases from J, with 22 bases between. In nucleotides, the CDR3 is TGTGCCAGCAGCCCCGGGTCCTTCGCTCAACCCAACGAGCAGTACTTC. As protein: CASSPGSFAQPNEQYF.

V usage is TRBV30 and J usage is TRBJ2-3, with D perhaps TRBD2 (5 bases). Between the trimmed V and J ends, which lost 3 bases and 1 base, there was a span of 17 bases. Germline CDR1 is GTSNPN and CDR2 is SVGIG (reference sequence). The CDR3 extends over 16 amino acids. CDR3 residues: CAWRPRTLLRTDTQYF. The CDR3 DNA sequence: TGTGCCTGGAGACCACGGACTCTACTCCGCACAGATACGCAGTATTTT.

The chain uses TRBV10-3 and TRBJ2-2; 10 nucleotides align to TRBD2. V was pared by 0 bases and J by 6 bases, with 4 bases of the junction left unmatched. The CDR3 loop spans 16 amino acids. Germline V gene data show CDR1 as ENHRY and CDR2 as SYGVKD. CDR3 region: CAISESVSGGAGELFF. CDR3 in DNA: TGTGCCATCAGTGAGTCCGTCAGCGGGGGGGCCGGGGAGCTGTTTTTT.

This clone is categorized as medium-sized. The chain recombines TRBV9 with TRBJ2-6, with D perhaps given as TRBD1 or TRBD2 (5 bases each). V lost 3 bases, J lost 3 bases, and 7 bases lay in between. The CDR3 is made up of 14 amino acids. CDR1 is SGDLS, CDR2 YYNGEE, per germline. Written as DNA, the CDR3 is TGTGCCAGCAGCGCAGGGAGTGGGGCCAACGTCCTGACTTTC. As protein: CASSAGSGANVLTF.

The CDR3 spells CASSFGPTGPGANVLTF. In DNA, the CDR3 is TGTGCCAGCAGCTTCGGACCCACAGGGCCTGGGGCCAACGTCCTGACTTTC. The rearrangement uses TRBV7-9 and TRBJ2-6, with a possible D match to TRBD1 (6 bases). The CDR3 length is 17 residues. V shed 3 bases and J shed 2 bases, with 14 bases lying between them. Per germline, CDR1 SEHNR and CDR2 FQNEAQ (reference sequence).

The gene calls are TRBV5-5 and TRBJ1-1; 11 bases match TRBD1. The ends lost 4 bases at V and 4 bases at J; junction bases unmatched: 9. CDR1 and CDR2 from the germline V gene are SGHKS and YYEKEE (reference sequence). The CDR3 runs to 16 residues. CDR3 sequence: CASSRGQGAGGTEAFF. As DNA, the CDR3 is TGTGCCAGCAGCCGCGGACAGGGGGCTGGAGGCACTGAAGCTTTCTTT.

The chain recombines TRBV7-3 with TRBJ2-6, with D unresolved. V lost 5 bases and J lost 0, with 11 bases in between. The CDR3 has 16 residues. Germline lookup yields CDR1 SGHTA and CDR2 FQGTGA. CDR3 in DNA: TGTGCCAGCAGCCACGGCATTAGCTCTGGGGCCAACGTCCTGACTTTC. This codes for CASSHGISSGANVLTF.

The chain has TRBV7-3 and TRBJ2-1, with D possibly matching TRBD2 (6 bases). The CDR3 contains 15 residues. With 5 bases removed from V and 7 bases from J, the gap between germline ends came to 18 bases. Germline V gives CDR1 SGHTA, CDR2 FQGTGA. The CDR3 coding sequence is TGTGCCAGCAGCCCACGAGGAGGGAGCAATAATGAGCAGTTCTTC. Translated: CASSPRGGSNNEQFF.

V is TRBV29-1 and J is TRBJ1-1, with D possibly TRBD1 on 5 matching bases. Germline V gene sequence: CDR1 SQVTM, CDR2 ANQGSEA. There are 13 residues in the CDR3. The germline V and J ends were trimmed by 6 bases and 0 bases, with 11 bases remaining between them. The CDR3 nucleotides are TGCAGCGTCGCCGACAGCCTGAACACTGAAGCTTTCTTT. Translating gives CSVADSLNTEAFF.

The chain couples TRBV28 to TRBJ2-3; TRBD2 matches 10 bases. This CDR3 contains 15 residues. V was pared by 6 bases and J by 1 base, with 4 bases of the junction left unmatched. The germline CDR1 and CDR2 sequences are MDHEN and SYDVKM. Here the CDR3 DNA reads TGTGCCAGCAGCGTTCTAGCGGGGGGCACAGATACGCAGTATTTT. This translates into CASSVLAGGTDTQYF.

CDR3 nucleotide sequence: TGCAGCTTCGGCCGTACAGGGACAGATACGCAGTATTTT. It codes for CSFGRTGTDTQYF. J is TRBJ2-3 and V is TRBV29-1; D is possibly TRBD1 (6 bases). Germline V gene data show CDR1 as SQVTM and CDR2 as ANQGSEA. The CDR3 is 13 amino acids. V was trimmed by 8 bases and J by 3 bases, leaving 15 bases between them.

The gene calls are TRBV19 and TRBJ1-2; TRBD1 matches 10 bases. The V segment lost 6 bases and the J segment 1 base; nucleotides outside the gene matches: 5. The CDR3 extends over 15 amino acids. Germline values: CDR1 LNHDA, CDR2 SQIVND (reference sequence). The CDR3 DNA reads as TGTGCCAGTAGAACCGGGACAGGGGTTAACTATGGCTACACCTTC. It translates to CASRTGTGVNYGYTF.

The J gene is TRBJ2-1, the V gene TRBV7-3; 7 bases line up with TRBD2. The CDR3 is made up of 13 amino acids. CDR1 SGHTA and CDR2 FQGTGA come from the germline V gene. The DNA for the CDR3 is TGTGCAAGCGCGCCGGGGGGATACAATGAGCAGTTCTTC. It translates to CASAPGGYNEQFF. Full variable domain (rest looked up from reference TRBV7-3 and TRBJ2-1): GAGVSQTPSNKVTEKGKYVELRCDPISGHTALYWYRQSLGQGPEFLIYFQGTGAADDSGLPNDRFFAVRPEGSVSTLKIQRTERGDSAVYLCASAPGGYNEQFFGPGTRLTVL.

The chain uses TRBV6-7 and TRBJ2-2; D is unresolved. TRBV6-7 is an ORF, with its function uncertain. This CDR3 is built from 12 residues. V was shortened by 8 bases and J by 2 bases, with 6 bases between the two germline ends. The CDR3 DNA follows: TGTGCCAGCCCAGCAAACACCGGGGAGCTGTTTTTT. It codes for CASPANTGELFF.

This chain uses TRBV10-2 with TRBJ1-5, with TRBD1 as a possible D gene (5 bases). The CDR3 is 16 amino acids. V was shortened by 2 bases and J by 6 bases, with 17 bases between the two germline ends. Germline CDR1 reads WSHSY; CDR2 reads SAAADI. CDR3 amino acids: CASSELTAGGGQPQHF. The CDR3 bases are TGCGCCAGCAGTGAGCTGACAGCGGGGGGAGGTCAGCCCCAGCATTTT.

Here the CDR3 DNA reads TGTGCCAGCAGCTTGGGCCCCGACAGGGTGGGCGGCTACACCTTC. This translates into CASSLGPDRVGGYTF. The chain uses TRBV5-8 and TRBJ1-2, with TRBD1 matching over 7 bases. Germline assignment: CDR1 SGHTS and CDR2 YDEGEE. The CDR3 covers 15 residues. The ends lost 0 bases at V and 8 bases at J; junction bases unmatched: 10.

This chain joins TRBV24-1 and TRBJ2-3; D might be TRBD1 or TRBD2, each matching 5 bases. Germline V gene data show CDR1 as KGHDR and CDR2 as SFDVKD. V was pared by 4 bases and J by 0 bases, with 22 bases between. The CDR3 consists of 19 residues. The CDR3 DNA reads TGTGCCACCAGTGACCGTTCTAGAGGCGCGAGGGGTAGCACAGATACGCAGTATTTT. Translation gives CATSDRSRGARGSTDTQYF.

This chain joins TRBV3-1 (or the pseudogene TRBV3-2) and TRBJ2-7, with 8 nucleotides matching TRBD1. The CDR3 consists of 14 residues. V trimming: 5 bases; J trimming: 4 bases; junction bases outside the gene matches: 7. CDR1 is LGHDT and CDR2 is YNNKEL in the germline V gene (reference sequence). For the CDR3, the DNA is TGTGCCAGCAGCACCACAGGGGGTAGATACGAGCAGTACTTC. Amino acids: CASSTTGGRYEQYF.

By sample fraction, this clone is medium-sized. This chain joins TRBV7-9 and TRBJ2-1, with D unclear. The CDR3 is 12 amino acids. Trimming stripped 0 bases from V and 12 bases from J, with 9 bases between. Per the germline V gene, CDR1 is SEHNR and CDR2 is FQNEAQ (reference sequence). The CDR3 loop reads CASSLAGVGQFF. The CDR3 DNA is TGTGCCAGCAGCTTAGCTGGGGTAGGGCAGTTCTTC. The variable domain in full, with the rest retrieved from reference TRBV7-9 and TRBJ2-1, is DTGVSQNPRHKITKRGQNVTFRCDPISEHNRLYWYRQTLGQGPEFLTYFQNEAQLEKSRLLSDRFSAERPKGSFSTLEIQRTEQGDSAMYLCASSLAGVGQFFGPGTRLTVL.

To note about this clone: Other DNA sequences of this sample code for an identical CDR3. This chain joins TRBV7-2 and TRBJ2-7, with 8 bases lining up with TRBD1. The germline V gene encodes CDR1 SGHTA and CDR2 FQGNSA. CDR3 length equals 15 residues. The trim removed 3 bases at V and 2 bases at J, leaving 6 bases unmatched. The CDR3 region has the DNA TGTGCCAGCAGCTTGGGGGGACAGGCCGCCTACGAGCAGTACTTC. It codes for CASSLGGQAAYEQYF.

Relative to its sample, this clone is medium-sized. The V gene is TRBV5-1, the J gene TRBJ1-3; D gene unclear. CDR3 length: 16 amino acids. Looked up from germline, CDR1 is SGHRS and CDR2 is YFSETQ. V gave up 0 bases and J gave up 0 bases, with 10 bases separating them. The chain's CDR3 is CASSLEVQGSGNTIYF. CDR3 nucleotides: TGCGCCAGCAGCTTGGAAGTCCAAGGCTCTGGAAACACCATATATTTT.

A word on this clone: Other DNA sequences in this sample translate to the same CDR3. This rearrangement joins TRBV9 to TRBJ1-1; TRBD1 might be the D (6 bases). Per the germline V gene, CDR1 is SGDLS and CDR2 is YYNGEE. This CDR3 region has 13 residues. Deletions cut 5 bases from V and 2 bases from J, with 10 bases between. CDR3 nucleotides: TGTGCCAGCAGTTCACAGGGAAACACTGAAGCTTTCTTT. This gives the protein CASSSQGNTEAFF.

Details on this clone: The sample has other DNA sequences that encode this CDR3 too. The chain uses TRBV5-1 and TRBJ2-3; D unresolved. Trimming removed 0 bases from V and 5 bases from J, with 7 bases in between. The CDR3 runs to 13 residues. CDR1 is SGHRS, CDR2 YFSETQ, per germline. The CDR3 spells CASSLALRDTQYF. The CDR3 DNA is TGCGCCAGCAGCTTGGCCCTACGAGATACGCAGTATTTT. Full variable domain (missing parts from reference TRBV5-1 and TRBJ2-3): KAGVTQTPRYLIKTRGQQVTLSCSPISGHRSVSWYQQTPGQGLQFLFEYFSETQRNKGNFPGRFSGRQFSNSRSEMNVSTLELGDSALYLCASSLALRDTQYFGPGTRLTVL.

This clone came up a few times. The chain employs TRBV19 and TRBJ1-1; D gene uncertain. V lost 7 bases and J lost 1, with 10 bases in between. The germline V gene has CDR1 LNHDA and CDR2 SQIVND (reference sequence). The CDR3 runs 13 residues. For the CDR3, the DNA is TGTGCCAGTATCGGGCATGAGAACACTGAAGCTTTCTTT. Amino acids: CASIGHENTEAFF.

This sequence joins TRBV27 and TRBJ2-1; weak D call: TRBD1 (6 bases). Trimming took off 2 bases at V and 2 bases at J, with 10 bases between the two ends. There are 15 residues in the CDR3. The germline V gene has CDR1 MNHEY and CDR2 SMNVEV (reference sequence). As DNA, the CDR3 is TGTGCCAGCAGTTTACGGACAGCGCCCTACAATGAGCAGTTCTTC. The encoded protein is CASSLRTAPYNEQFF.

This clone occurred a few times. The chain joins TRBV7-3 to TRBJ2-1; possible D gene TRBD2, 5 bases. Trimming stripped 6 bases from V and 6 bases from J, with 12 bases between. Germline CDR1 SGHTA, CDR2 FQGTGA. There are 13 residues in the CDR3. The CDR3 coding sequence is TGTGCCAGCAGTCTAGGCAGCGGCAATGAGCAGTTCTTC. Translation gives CASSLGSGNEQFF. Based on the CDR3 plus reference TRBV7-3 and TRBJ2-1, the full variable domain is GAGVSQTPSNKVTEKGKYVELRCDPISGHTALYWYRQSLGQGPEFLIYFQGTGAADDSGLPNDRFFAVRPEGSVSTLKIQRTERGDSAVYLCASSLGSGNEQFFGPGTRLTVL.

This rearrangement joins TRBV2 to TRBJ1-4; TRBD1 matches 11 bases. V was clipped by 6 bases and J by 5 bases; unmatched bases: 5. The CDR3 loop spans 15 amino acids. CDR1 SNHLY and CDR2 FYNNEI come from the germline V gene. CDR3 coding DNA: TGTGCCAGCAGGGACAGGGGGCGGCAAAATGAAAAACTGTTTTTT. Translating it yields CASRDRGRQNEKLFF.

This CDR3 is CAISLDRGREDGYTF. The DNA for the CDR3 is TGTGCCATCTCCCTTGACAGGGGGCGAGAGGATGGCTACACCTTC. The chain links TRBV10-3 to TRBJ1-2; 10 bases are shared with TRBD1. The junction had 12 bases not matched to a gene; V was cut back by 8 bases and J by 6 bases. Germline V gene lookup returns CDR1 ENHRY and CDR2 SYGVKD. The CDR3 covers 15 residues.